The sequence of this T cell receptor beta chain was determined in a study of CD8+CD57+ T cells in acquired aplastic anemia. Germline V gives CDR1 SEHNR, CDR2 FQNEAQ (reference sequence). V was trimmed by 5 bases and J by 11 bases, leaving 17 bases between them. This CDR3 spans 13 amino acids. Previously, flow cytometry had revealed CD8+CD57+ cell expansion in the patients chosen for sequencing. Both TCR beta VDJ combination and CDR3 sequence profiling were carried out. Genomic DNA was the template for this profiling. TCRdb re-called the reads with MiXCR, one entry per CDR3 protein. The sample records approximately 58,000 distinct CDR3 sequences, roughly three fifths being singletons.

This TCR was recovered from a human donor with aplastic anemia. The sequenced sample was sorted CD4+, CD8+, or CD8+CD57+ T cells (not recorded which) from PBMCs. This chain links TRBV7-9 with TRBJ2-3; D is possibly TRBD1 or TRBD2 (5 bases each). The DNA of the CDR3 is TGTGCCAGCAGCCCAACCGGGACGGCAAGGCAGTATTTT. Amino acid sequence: CASSPTGTARQYF.